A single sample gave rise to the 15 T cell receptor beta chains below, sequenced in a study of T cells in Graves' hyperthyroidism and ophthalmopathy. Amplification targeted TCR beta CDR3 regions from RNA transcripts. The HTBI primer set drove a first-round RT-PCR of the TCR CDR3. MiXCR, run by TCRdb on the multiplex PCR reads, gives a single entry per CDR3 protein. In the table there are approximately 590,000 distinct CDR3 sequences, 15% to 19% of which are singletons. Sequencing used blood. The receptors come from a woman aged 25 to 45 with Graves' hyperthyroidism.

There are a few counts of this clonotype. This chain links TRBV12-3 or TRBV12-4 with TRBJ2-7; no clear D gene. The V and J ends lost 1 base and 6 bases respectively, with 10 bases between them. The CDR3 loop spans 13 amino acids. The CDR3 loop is CASSLVAIPEQYF. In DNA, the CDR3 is TGTGCCAGCAGTTTAGTAGCAATCCCCGAGCAGTACTTC.

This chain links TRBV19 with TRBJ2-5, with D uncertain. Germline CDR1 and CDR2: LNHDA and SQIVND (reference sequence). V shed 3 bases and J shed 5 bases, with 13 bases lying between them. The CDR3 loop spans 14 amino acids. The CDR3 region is CASSINSYRETQYF. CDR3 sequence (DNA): TGTGCCAGTAGTATTAATTCGTACCGGGAGACCCAGTACTTC.

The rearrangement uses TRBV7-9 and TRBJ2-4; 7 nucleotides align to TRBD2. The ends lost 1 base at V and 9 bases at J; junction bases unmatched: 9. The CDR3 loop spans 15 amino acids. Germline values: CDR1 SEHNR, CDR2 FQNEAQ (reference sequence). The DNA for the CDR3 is TGTGCCAGCAGCTTAGTGGGCGGGAGTTCGGGCATTCAGTACTTC. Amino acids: CASSLVGGSSGIQYF.

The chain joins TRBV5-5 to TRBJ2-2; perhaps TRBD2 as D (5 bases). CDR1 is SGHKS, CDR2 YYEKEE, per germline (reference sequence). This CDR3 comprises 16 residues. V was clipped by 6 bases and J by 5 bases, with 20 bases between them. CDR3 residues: CASNLLGGTSTGELFF. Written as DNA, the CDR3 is TGTGCCAGCAACCTATTAGGAGGCACCAGTACCGGGGAGCTGTTTTTT.

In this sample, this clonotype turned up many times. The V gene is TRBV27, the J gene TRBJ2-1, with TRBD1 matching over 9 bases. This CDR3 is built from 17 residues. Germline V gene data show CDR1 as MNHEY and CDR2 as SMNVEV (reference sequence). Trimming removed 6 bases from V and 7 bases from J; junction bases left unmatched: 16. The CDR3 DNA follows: TGTGCCAGCAGCCGAACACAGGGGGCGGAAATCGTTAATGAGCAGTTCTTC. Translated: CASSRTQGAEIVNEQFF.

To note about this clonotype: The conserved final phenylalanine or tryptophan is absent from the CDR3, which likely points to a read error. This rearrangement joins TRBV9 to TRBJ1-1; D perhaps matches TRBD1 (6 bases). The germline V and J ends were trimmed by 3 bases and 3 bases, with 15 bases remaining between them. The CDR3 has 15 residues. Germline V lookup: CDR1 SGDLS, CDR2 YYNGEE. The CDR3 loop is CASSAGGRYYTEAFL. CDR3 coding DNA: TGTGCCAGCAGCGCCGGGGGCAGATATTACACTGAAGCTTTCCTT.

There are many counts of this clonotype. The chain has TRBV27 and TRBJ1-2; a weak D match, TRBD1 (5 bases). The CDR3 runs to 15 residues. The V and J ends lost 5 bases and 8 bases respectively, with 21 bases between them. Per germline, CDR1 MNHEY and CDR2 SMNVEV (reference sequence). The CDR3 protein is CASSPLDGQGRGYTF. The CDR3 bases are TGTGCCAGCAGTCCATTAGATGGTCAGGGCCGCGGCTACACCTTC.

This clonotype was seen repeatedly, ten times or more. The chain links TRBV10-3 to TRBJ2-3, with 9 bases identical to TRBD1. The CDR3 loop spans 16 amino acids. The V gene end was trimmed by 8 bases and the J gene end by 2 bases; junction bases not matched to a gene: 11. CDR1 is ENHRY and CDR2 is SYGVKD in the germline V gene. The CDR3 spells CAIAPWTGVDTDTQYF. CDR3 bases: TGTGCCATCGCACCTTGGACAGGGGTTGACACAGATACGCAGTATTTT.

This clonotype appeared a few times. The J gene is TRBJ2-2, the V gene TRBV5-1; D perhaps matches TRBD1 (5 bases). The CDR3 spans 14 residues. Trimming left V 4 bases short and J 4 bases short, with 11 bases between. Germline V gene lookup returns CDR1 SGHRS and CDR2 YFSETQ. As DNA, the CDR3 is TGCGCCAGCAGCCCCCAGGGCGCCACCGGGGAGCTGTTTTTT. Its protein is CASSPQGATGELFF.

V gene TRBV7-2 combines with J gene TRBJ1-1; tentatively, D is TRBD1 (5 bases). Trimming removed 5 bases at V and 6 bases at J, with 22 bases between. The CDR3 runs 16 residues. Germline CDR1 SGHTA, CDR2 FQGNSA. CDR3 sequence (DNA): TGTGCCAGCAGCCCCCCCAGGGAGGGGAAGGTCTCTGAAGCTTTCTTT. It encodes CASSPPREGKVSEAFF.

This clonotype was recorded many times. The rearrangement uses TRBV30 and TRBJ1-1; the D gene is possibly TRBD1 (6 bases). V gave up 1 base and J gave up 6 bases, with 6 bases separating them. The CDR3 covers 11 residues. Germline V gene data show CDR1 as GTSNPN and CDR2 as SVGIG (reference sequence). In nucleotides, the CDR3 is TGTGCCTGGAGTGGGACAGCTGAAGCTTTCTTT. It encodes CAWSGTAEAFF.

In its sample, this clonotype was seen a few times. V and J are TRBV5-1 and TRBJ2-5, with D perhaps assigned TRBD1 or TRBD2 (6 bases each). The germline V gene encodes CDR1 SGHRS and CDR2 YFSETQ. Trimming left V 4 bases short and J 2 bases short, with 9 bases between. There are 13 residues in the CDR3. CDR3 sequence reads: CASSGGTQETQYF. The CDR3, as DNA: TGCGCCAGCAGCGGCGGGACACAAGAGACCCAGTACTTC.

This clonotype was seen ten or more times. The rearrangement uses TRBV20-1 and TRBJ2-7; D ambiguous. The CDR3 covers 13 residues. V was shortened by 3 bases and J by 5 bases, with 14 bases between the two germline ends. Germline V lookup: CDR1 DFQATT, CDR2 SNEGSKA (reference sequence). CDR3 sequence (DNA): TGCAGTGCTAGCCTTTTGGCACCGAACGAGCAGTACTTC. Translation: CSASLLAPNEQYF.

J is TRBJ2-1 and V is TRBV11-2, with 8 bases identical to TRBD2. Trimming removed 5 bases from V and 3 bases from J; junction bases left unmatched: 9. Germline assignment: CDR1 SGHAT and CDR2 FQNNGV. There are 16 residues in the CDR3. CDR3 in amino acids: CASSPLSGSLYNEQFF. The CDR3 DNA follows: TGTGCCAGCAGCCCCCTCAGCGGGAGTCTCTACAATGAGCAGTTCTTC.

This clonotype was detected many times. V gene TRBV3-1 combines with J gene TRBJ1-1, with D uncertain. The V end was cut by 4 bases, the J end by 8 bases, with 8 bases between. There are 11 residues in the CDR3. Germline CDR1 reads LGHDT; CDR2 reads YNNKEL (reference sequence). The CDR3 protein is CASSLEREAFF. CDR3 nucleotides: TGTGCCAGCAGCCTCGAAAGGGAAGCTTTCTTT.